The entry that follows covers one TCR beta chain sequence. The antigen is undetermined. The protocol was immunoSEQ multiplex PCR, while the TCRdb copy is restricted to in-frame clones and leaves out a portion. The data contain roughly 38,000 clones, nearly 95% of them seen just once; the ten biggest clones take up about 19%. This sample was taken from a study of graft-versus-host responses after intestinal transplantation. The germline V gene encodes CDR1 MGHRA and CDR2 YSYEKL. With 0 bases removed from V and 4 bases from J, the gap between germline ends came to 2 bases. This CDR3 comprises 12 residues.

The J gene is TRBJ2-3, the V gene TRBV4-1; D remains unclear. This TCR was sampled from a human donor who was the organ donor for an intestinal transplant. The input for sequencing was unstimulated CD8+ T cells sorted from spleen or lymph node cells, taken before transplant. Here the CDR3 reads CASSQDSDTQYF. CDR3 coding DNA: TGCGCCAGCAGCCAAGACTCAGATACGCAGTATTTT.